The sequence of this TCR beta chain was determined in a study of cytomegalovirus exposure and HLA in healthy donors. In the PCR, 60 Vbeta and 13 Jbeta primers were used. TCRdb's copy holds only in-frame clones and misses some; the assay was immunoSEQ multiplex PCR. In the table there are 120,000 to 150,000 clones, more than 75% of which are singletons. Germline V lookup: CDR1 KGHSH, CDR2 LQKENI. This CDR3 is 14 amino acids long. The clonotype originates from a young man in good health and CMV-seronegative. This chain links TRBV18 with TRBJ2-5; 9 bases map to TRBD1. The tail of the sequence fits TRBJ2-7 better, so the J call may be wrong. The sequencing sample was made of PBMCs. The CDR3 nucleotides read TGTGCCAGCTCACGGGACAGGGACTCCTACGAGCAGTACTTC. This translates into CASSRDRDSYEQYF.